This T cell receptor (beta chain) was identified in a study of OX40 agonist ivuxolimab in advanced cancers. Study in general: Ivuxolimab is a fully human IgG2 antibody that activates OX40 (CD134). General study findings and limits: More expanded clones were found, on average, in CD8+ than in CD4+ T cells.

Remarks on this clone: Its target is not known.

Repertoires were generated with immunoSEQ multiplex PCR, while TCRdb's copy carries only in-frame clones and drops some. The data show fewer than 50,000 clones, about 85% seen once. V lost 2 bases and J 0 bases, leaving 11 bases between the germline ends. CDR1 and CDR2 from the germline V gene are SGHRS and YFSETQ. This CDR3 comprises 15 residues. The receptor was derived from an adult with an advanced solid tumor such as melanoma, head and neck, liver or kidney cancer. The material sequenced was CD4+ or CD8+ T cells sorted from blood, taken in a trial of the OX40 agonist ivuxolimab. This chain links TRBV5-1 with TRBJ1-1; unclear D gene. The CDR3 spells CASSFSRIMNTEAFF. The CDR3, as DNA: TGCGCCAGCAGCTTCTCGAGGATTATGAACACTGAAGCTTTCTTT.